The 22 T cell receptor beta chains presented below share a single source sample, sequenced in a study of T cells of healthy individuals. One entry per CDR3 protein results from TCRdb running MiXCR on the 5' RACE reads. The table includes tens of thousands of distinct CDR3 sequences, 15% to 20% detected once. The source of these receptors is a human donor in good health.

This clonotype has just a few counts. The chain is built from TRBV30 and TRBJ2-3, with 9 bases lining up with TRBD1. Germline loops: CDR1 GTSNPN, CDR2 SVGIG (reference sequence). This CDR3 contains 15 residues. The V segment lost 1 base and the J segment 2 bases; nucleotides outside the gene matches: 4. CDR3 sequence: CAWSAGQGFTDTQYF. The CDR3 DNA follows: TGTGCCTGGAGTGCAGGACAGGGGTTCACAGATACGCAGTATTTT.

This clonotype was picked up many times. This sequence joins TRBV7-9 and TRBJ1-3, with 8 bases that match TRBD1. With 3 bases clipped from V and 4 bases from J, the junction kept 11 bases outside the gene matches. Per germline, CDR1 SEHNR and CDR2 FQNEAQ (reference sequence). The CDR3 is 17 amino acids. The CDR3, as DNA: TGTGCCAGCAGCTTTATTGGGCAGGGGGCGCGCGGAAACACCATATATTTT. Amino acids: CASSFIGQGARGNTIYF.

This clonotype turned up a few times. CDR3 sequence reads: CASSPRGANEKLFF. The CDR3 coding sequence is TGTGCCAGCAGCCCACGAGGGGCTAATGAAAAACTGTTTTTT. The genes are TRBV6-5 and TRBJ1-4, with D possibly being TRBD1 (5 bases). The germline V gene has CDR1 MNHEY and CDR2 SVGAGI. Trimming left V 6 bases short and J 3 bases short, with 11 bases between. The CDR3 runs to 14 residues.

The chain recombines TRBV12-3 or TRBV12-4 with TRBJ2-7; D may be TRBD1 (6 bases). Trimming removed 7 bases from V and 1 base from J, with 14 bases in between. The CDR3 has 14 residues. This CDR3 is CASNRQGTSYEQYF. Here the CDR3 DNA reads TGTGCCAGCAATCGGCAGGGGACGTCCTACGAGCAGTACTTC.

In its sample, this clonotype was seen many times. This chain uses TRBV7-9 with TRBJ1-5; no firm D call. The CDR3 runs 15 residues. Trimming removed 4 bases from V and 3 bases from J, with 13 bases in between. Germline V gene lookup returns CDR1 SEHNR and CDR2 FQNEAQ (reference sequence). The DNA for the CDR3 is TGTGCCAGCAGCTCCGATTCCGGCTACAATCAGCCCCAGCATTTT. It encodes CASSSDSGYNQPQHF.

The rearrangement joins TRBV28 to TRBJ2-2, with 7 bases that match TRBD2. The trim removed 5 bases at V and 6 bases at J, leaving 12 bases unmatched. CDR1 MDHEN and CDR2 SYDVKM come from the germline V gene. The CDR3 consists of 16 residues. CDR3 in amino acids: CASSPRIWGGSGELFF. CDR3 in DNA: TGTGCCAGCAGTCCCCGCATTTGGGGAGGGTCCGGGGAGCTGTTTTTT.

J is TRBJ2-7 and V is TRBV6-6; D may be TRBD1 (5 bases). The CDR3 has 13 amino acids. Trimming pared 6 bases from V and 1 base from J, leaving 10 bases between. Germline V lookup: CDR1 MNHNY, CDR2 SVGAGI (reference sequence). The CDR3 reads CASSRAGSYEQYF. CDR3 DNA: TGTGCCAGCAGCCGAGCAGGGTCCTACGAGCAGTACTTC.

This clonotype was picked up a small number of times. This chain uses TRBV6-6 with TRBJ2-1; D might be TRBD1 (5 bases). Germline V CDR1 and CDR2: MNHNY, SVGAGI (reference sequence). The CDR3 extends over 14 amino acids. The V and J ends lost 7 bases and 10 bases respectively, with 20 bases between them. In DNA form, the CDR3 reads TGTGCCAGCAACTACCCCGTCGCCTCAGGGGAGCAGTTCTTC. It yields the protein CASNYPVASGEQFF.

J is TRBJ2-2 and V is TRBV6-1; D is uncertain. This CDR3 is 14 amino acids long. Trimming pared 2 bases from V and 6 bases from J, leaving 10 bases between. Germline CDR1 MNHNS, CDR2 SASEGT. CDR3 bases: TGTGCCAGCAGTGAACTGGTATCAGCCGGGGAGCTGTTTTTT. Translated, it gives CASSELVSAGELFF.

This clonotype was observed a handful of times. V and J are TRBV6-2 or TRBV6-3 and TRBJ2-3, with a tentative D call TRBD2 (5 bases). V lost 6 bases and J lost 6, with 13 bases in between. The CDR3 is made up of 13 amino acids. CDR1 is MNHEY and CDR2 is SVGEGT in the germline V gene. CDR3 DNA sequence: TGTGCCAGCAGCGACTGGGAGTTGGATACGCAGTATTTT. This translates into CASSDWELDTQYF.

This rearrangement joins TRBV5-1 to TRBJ2-7; weak D call: TRBD1 (6 bases). With 0 bases removed from V and 3 bases from J, the gap between germline ends came to 7 bases. The V gene's germline CDR1 is SGHRS and CDR2 YFSETQ. This CDR3 is built from 13 residues. The CDR3 DNA follows: TGCGCCAGCAGCTTGGTAGGGGGCTACGAGCAGTACTTC. This encodes CASSLVGGYEQYF. Drawing the rest from reference TRBV5-1 and TRBJ2-7, the complete variable domain is KAGVTQTPRYLIKTRGQQVTLSCSPISGHRSVSWYQQTPGQGLQFLFEYFSETQRNKGNFPGRFSGRQFSNSRSEMNVSTLELGDSALYLCASSLVGGYEQYFGPGTRLTVT.

This clonotype was counted many times. The chain has TRBV29-1 and TRBJ2-7; 11 bases fit TRBD2. V shed 5 bases, J shed 2 bases, and the junction held 5 bases outside the gene matches. CDR1 and CDR2 (germline): SQVTM, ANQGSEA. This CDR3 has 14 amino acids. As DNA, the CDR3 is TGCAGCGTTCTACTAGCGGGAGTTCCCTACGAGCAGTACTTC. This sequence encodes CSVLLAGVPYEQYF.

At least ten counts were recorded for this clonotype. V and J are TRBV12-3 or TRBV12-4 and TRBJ1-2; tentative D call: TRBD1 (5 bases). This CDR3 has 13 amino acids. Trimming cost V 7 bases and J 7 bases, with 16 bases left between them. CDR3 sequence (DNA): TGTGCCAGCACCCTGGGGCAGGCGGCTGGCTACACCTTC. It specifies CASTLGQAAGYTF.

This clonotype was observed many times. This chain joins TRBV6-5 and TRBJ1-6; D is perhaps TRBD1 (5 bases). The germline gives CDR1 MNHEY, CDR2 SVGAGI. Trimming pared 8 bases from V and 6 bases from J, leaving 14 bases between. CDR3 length: 14 residues. CDR3 amino acids: CASRGPTVNSPLHF. The CDR3 DNA follows: TGTGCCAGCCGGGGCCCTACGGTTAATTCACCCCTCCACTTT.

This clonotype occurred many times. V usage is TRBV2 and J usage is TRBJ1-2; D gene unclear. The germline CDR1 and CDR2 sequences are SNHLY and FYNNEI. Trimming removed 6 bases from V and 4 bases from J, with 9 bases in between. This CDR3 has 12 residues. The CDR3 sequence is CASRESTYGYTF. In DNA, the CDR3 is TGTGCCAGCAGGGAGTCCACCTATGGCTACACCTTC.

This clonotype was seen only a few times. The chain uses TRBV2 and TRBJ1-4, with D maybe TRBD1 (5 bases). Germline V gene data show CDR1 as SNHLY and CDR2 as FYNNEI. The CDR3 consists of 20 residues. V lost 7 bases and J lost 0, with 27 bases in between. CDR3 DNA sequence: TGTGCCAGCAACCACTGGCGACAGCTGGATTCGGCAGCAACTAATGAAAAACTGTTTTTT. Encoded protein: CASNHWRQLDSAATNEKLFF.

This clonotype has a count of ten or more. The rearrangement uses TRBV10-3 and TRBJ1-1; D might be TRBD1 (5 bases). Between the trimmed V and J ends, which lost 4 bases and 1 base, there was a span of 7 bases. The length of the CDR3 is 13 residues. Germline V gene sequence: CDR1 ENHRY, CDR2 SYGVKD. The CDR3 DNA reads TGTGCCATCAGTGGGGGGGGGAACACTGAAGCTTTCTTT. It translates to CAISGGGNTEAFF.

This clonotype was picked up one time. The chain carries TRBV6-6 and TRBJ2-7; 7 nucleotides match TRBD1. Per the germline V gene, CDR1 is MNHNY and CDR2 is SVGAGI (reference sequence). The CDR3 is 13 amino acids. Losses at the gene ends were 6 bases for V and 6 bases for J; bases not matched to a gene: 8. The CDR3 DNA follows: TGTGCCAGCAGCCGCGACAGGGACCGCGAGCAGTACTTC. As protein: CASSRDRDREQYF.

V gene TRBV5-5 combines with J gene TRBJ2-1, with D perhaps matching TRBD2 (6 bases). Trimming removed 0 bases from V and 9 bases from J, with 10 bases in between. Germline V gene sequence: CDR1 SGHKS, CDR2 YYEKEE (reference sequence). This CDR3 is 13 amino acids long. The CDR3 loop reads CASSLGTTVEQFF. In DNA form, the CDR3 reads TGTGCCAGCAGCTTGGGGACTACGGTTGAGCAGTTCTTC.

This clonotype was found many times. The chain joins TRBV7-9 to TRBJ2-1, with D possibly matching TRBD2 (6 bases). The CDR3 length is 16 residues. Looked up from germline, CDR1 is SEHNR and CDR2 is FQNEAQ (reference sequence). The V end lost 2 bases, the J end lost 0 bases, and 11 bases lay between the germline ends. The CDR3 reads CASSLLAGSSYNEQFF. Written as DNA, the CDR3 is TGTGCCAGCAGCTTACTAGCCGGGAGCTCCTACAATGAGCAGTTCTTC.

This clonotype was observed many times. The rearrangement joins TRBV28 to TRBJ2-7; D call uncertain. The CDR3 length is 12 residues. Germline CDR1 is MDHEN and CDR2 is SYDVKM. V gave up 4 bases and J gave up 2 bases, with 6 bases separating them. The CDR3 sequence: CASSSTTYEQYF. The CDR3 nucleotides are TGTGCCAGCAGTTCTACCACCTACGAGCAGTACTTC. Variable domain in full (rest from reference TRBV28 and TRBJ2-7): DVKVTQSSRYLVKRTGEKVFLECVQDMDHENMFWYRQDPGLGLRLIYFSYDVKMKEKGDIPEGYSVSREKKERFSLILESASTNQTSMYLCASSSTTYEQYFGPGTRLTVT.

The chain uses TRBV10-1 and TRBJ1-4; D is uncertain. V was trimmed by 6 bases and J by 1 base, leaving 9 bases between them. Germline CDR1 and CDR2: WNHNN and SYGVQD (reference sequence). The CDR3 has 14 amino acids. In DNA, the CDR3 is TGCGCCAGCAGCCTTAGTGGAACTAATGAAAAACTGTTTTTT. The encoded protein is CASSLSGTNEKLFF.